This TCR beta chain was recorded in a study of blood T cell repertoires in COVID-19. Study context: Samples representing acute and convalescent COVID-19 were sourced from the United States, Italy and Spain. PBMCs, B-cell-depleted T cells, or T cells provided the cDNA or gDNA that made up the material.

Original methodology: Nucleated cell counts were estimated from reference gene primer amplification. Clones were sequenced by immunoSEQ multiplex PCR, and TCRdb holds only the in-frame ones, with some missing. V and J calls and clone size are as listed in that table; D and trimming were resolved from the DNA. The table records roughly 100,000 clones, about nine tenths of them present only once. Germline V gene sequence: CDR1 SGHDT, CDR2 YYEEEE. Trimming removed 4 bases from V and 3 bases from J; junction bases left unmatched: 5. This CDR3 spans 14 amino acids. The sequenced sample consisted of peripheral blood. This chain joins TRBV5-6 and TRBJ2-3; 7 bases fit TRBD1. The TCR was taken from a man over 45 with acute or convalescent COVID-19. The CDR3 sequence: CASSGRGMTDTQYF. The CDR3, as DNA: TGTGCCAGCAGCGGCAGGGGGATGACAGATACGCAGTATTTT. The whole variable domain, filled in from reference TRBV5-6 and TRBJ2-3, reads DAGVTQSPTHLIKTRGQQVTLRCSPKSGHDTVSWYQQALGQGPQFIFQYYEEEERQRGNFPDRFSGHQFPNYSSELNVNALLLGDSALYLCASSGRGMTDTQYFGPGTRLTVL.